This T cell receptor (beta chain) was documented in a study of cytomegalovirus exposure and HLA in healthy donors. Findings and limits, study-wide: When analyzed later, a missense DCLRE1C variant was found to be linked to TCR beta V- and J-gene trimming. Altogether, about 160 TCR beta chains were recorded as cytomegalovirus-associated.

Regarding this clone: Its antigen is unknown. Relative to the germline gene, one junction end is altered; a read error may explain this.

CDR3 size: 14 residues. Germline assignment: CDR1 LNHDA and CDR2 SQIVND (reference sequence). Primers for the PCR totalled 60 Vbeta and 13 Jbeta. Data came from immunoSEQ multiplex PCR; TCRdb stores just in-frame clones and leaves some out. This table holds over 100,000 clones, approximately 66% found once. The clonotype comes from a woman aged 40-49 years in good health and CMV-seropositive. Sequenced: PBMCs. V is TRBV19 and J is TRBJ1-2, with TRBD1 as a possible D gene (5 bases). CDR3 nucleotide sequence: TGTGCCAGTAGCATAGGGGCAGGGAACTATGGCTACACCTTC. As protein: CASSIGAGNYGYTF.